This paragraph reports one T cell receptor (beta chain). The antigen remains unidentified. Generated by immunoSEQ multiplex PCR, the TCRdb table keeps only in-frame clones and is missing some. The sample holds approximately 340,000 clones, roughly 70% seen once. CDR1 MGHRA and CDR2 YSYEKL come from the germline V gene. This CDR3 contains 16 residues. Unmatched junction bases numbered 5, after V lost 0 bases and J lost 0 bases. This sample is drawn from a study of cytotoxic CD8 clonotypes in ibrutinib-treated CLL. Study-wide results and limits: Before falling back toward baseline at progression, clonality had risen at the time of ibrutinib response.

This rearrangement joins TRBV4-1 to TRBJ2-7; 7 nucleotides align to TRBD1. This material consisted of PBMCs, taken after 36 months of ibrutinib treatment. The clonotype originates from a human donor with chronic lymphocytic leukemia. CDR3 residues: CASSQEDRQSSYEQYF. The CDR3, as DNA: TGCGCCAGCAGCCAAGAGGACAGGCAAAGCTCCTACGAGCAGTACTTC.